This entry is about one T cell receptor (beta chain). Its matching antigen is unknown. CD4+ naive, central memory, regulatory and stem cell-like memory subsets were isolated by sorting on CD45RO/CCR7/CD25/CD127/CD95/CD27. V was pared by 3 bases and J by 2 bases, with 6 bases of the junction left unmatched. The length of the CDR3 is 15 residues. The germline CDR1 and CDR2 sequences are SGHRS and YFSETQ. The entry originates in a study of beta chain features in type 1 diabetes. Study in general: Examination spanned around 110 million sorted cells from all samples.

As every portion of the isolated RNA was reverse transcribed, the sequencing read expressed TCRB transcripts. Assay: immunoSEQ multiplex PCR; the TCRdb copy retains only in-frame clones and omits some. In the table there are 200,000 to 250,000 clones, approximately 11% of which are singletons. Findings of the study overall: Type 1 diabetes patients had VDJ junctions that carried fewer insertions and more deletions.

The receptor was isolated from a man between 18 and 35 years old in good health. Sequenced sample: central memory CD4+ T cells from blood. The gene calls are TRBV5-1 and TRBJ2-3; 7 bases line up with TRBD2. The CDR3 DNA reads TGCGCCAGCAGCTCTAGCGGTTCCATCACAGATACGCAGTATTTT. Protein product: CASSSSGSITDTQYF.